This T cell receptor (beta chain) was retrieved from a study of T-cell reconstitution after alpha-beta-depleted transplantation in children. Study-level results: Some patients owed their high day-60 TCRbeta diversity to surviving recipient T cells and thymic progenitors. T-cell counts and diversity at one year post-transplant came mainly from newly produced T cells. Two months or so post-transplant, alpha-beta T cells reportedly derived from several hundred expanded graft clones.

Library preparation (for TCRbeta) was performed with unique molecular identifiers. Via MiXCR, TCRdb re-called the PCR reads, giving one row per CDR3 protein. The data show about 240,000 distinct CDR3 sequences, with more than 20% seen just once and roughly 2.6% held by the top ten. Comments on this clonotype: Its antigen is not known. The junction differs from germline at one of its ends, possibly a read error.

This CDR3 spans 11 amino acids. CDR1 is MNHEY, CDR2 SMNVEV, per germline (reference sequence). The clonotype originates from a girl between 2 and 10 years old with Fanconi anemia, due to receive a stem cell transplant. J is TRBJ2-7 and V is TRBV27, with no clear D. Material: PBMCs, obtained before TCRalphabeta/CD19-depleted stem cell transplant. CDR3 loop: CASSTSFEQYF. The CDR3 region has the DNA TGTGCCAGCAGTACCTCCTTCGAGCAGTACTTC.